The rows below give T cell receptor beta chains drawn from one sample of a study of T cell repertoires in aging, cancer and after chemotherapy. TCRdb used MiXCR to reprocess the multiplex PCR reads, holding one entry per CDR3 protein. The table has about 10,000 distinct CDR3 sequences, around 44% seen once. The sequenced sample was blood. All receptors derive from a human donor in good health. Both conserved end residues are part of each CDR3. The D gene is left open where the match is weak. Clone size, where shown, is once, few, many, or a class for clones that have expanded.

v_call: TRBV6-1; clone_size: NA; d_call: TRBD1; j_call: TRBJ1-2; cdr3_nt: TGTGCCAGCAGGGACAGGGGAAGGTCGGGCTACACCTTC; cdr3_aa: CASRDRGRSGYTF
v_call: TRBV12-3/TRBV12-4; clone_size: NA; d_call: TRBD2; j_call: TRBJ2-2; cdr3_nt: TGTGCCAGCAGTACCAGCGGGGGAGGGAACACCGGGGAGCTGTTTTTT; cdr3_aa: CASSTSGGGNTGELFF
v_call: TRBV7-9; clone_size: NA; d_call: NA; j_call: TRBJ2-7; cdr3_nt: TGTGCCAGCCGGGGACAAATCCCCTCCTACGAGCAGTACTTC; cdr3_aa: CASRGQIPSYEQYF
v_call: TRBV7-2; clone_size: few; d_call: NA; j_call: TRBJ2-3; cdr3_nt: TGTGCCAGCAGCTGGGACTGGGAGGATACGCAGTATTTT; cdr3_aa: CASSWDWEDTQYF
v_call: TRBV2; clone_size: NA; d_call: NA; j_call: TRBJ2-3; cdr3_nt: TGTGCCAGCAAAGGGCCGTACACAGATACGCAGTATTTT; cdr3_aa: CASKGPYTDTQYF
v_call: TRBV7-3; clone_size: NA; d_call: TRBD1; j_call: TRBJ1-6; cdr3_nt: TGTGCCAGCAGCGAAAGACAGGGAACGGGGTCACCCCTCCACTTT; cdr3_aa: CASSERQGTGSPLHF
v_call: TRBV12-3/TRBV12-4; clone_size: few; d_call: TRBD1; j_call: TRBJ2-7; cdr3_nt: TGTGCCAGCAGTAACGACAGGGCCCCGTACGAGCAGTACTTC; cdr3_aa: CASSNDRAPYEQYF
v_call: TRBV6-5; clone_size: NA; d_call: NA; j_call: TRBJ2-5; cdr3_nt: TGTGCCAGCAGTGACGCCTGGGGGGAGCGGGAGACCCAGTACTTC; cdr3_aa: CASSDAWGERETQYF
v_call: TRBV20-1; clone_size: NA; d_call: NA; j_call: TRBJ1-3; cdr3_nt: TGCAGTGCTAGCGATAGGGACACCTCTGGAAACTCCATATATTTT; cdr3_aa: CSASDRDTSGNSIYF
v_call: TRBV10-2; clone_size: few; d_call: NA; j_call: TRBJ1-2; cdr3_nt: TGCGCCAGCAACTCAGGGCCACCTGATGGCTACACCTTC; cdr3_aa: CASNSGPPDGYTF
v_call: TRBV19; clone_size: NA; d_call: TRBD1; j_call: TRBJ1-4; cdr3_nt: TGTGCCAGTAGCCTACAGGGGCCTAATGAAAAACTGTTTTTT; cdr3_aa: CASSLQGPNEKLFF
v_call: TRBV19; clone_size: few; d_call: NA; j_call: TRBJ2-7; cdr3_nt: TGTGCCAGTAGTATCTACGGGGCTAGCTCCTACGAGCAGTACTTC; cdr3_aa: CASSIYGASSYEQYF
v_call: TRBV2; clone_size: NA; d_call: NA; j_call: TRBJ2-7; cdr3_nt: TGTGCCAGCAGCCAGGACAACTACGAGCAGTACTTC; cdr3_aa: CASSQDNYEQYF
v_call: TRBV6-1; clone_size: once; d_call: NA; j_call: TRBJ2-3; cdr3_nt: TGTGCCAGCAGGGGAGGGGACATTAGCACAGATACGCAGTATTTT; cdr3_aa: CASRGGDISTDTQYF
v_call: TRBV6-6; clone_size: few; d_call: NA; j_call: TRBJ1-6; cdr3_nt: TGTGCCAGCAGTCCCACCGAGCGGAACTATAATTCACCCCTCCACTTT; cdr3_aa: CASSPTERNYNSPLHF
v_call: TRBV7-9; clone_size: NA; d_call: NA; j_call: TRBJ1-2; cdr3_nt: TGTGCCAGCACGACGGCTCAGGGGTGGGACGGCTACACCTTC; cdr3_aa: CASTTAQGWDGYTF
v_call: TRBV19; clone_size: NA; d_call: TRBD1; j_call: TRBJ2-2; cdr3_nt: TGTGCCAGTACCTCCCGGCAGGGGGCGACCGGGGAGCTGTTTTTT; cdr3_aa: CASTSRQGATGELFF
v_call: TRBV10-3; clone_size: few; d_call: NA; j_call: TRBJ1-3; cdr3_nt: TGTGCCATCAGTGAGTTGACCTGGGCCCAAGGAAACACCATATATTTT; cdr3_aa: CAISELTWAQGNTIYF